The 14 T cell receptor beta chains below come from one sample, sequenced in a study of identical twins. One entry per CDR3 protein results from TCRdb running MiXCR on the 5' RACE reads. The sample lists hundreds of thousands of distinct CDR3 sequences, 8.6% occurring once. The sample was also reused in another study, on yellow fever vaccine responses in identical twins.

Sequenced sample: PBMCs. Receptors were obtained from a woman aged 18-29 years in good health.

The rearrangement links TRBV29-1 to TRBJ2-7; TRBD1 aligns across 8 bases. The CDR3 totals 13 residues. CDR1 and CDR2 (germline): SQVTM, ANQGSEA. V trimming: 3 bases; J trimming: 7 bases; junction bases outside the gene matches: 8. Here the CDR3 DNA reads TGCAGCGTTGATTTAGACAGGGGAGCAGAGCAGTACTTC. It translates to CSVDLDRGAEQYF.

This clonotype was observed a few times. The CDR3 here is CASSARQLAGGRNEQFF. DNA for the CDR3: TGCGCCAGCAGCGCGCGACAACTAGCGGGGGGGAGGAATGAGCAGTTCTTC. This chain connects TRBV5-1 to TRBJ2-1; 13 positions match TRBD2. Trimming removed 4 bases from V and 7 bases from J; junction bases left unmatched: 11. The CDR3 is 17 residues long. Per the germline V gene, CDR1 is SGHRS and CDR2 is YFSETQ.

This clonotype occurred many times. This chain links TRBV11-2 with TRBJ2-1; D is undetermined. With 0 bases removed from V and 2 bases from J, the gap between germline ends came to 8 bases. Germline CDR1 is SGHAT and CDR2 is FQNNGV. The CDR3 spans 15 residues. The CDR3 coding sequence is TGTGCCAGCAGCTTAGATCTAGGCCCCTACAATGAGCAGTTCTTC. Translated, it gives CASSLDLGPYNEQFF.

CDR3 coding DNA: TGTGCCAGCAGTTCTAAGGTTAACTATGGCTACACCTTC. It translates to CASSSKVNYGYTF. This chain uses TRBV12-3 or TRBV12-4 with TRBJ1-2, with D hard to call. This CDR3 has 13 residues. V was cut by 4 bases and J by 1 base, with 7 bases left in between.

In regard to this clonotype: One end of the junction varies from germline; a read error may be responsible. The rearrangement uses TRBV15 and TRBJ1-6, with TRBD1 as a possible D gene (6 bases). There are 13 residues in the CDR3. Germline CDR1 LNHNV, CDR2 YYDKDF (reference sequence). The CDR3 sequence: CVTSRGIESPLHF. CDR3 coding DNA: TGTGTCACCAGCAGGGGAATAGAGTCACCCCTCCACTTT.

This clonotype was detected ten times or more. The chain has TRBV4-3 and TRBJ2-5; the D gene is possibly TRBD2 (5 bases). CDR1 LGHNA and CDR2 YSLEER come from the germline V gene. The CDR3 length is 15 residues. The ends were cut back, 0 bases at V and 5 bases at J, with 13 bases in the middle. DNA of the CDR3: TGCGCCAGCAGCCAAGATCTCGGGGTATGGGAGACCCAGTACTTC. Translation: CASSQDLGVWETQYF.

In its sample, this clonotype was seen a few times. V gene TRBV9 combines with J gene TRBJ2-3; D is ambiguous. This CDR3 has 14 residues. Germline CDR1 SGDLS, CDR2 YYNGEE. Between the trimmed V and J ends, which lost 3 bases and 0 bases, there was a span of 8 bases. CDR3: CASSEFGSTDTQYF. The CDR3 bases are TGTGCCAGCAGCGAATTTGGAAGCACAGATACGCAGTATTTT.

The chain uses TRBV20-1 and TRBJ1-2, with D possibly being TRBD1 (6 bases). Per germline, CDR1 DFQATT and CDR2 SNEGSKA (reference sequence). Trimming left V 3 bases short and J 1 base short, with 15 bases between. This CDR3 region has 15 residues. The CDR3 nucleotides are TGCAGTGCTAGCAATAGCGAACAGGGTAACTATGGCTACACCTTC. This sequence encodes CSASNSEQGNYGYTF.

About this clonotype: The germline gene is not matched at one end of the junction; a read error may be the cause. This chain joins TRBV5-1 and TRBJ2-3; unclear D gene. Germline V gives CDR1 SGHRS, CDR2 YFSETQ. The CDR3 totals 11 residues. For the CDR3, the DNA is TGCGCCAGCAGGGGGATAGATACGCAGTACTTT. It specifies CASRGIDTQYF.

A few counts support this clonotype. The CDR3 nucleotides read TGTGCCAGCAGTGAAGCGCGTGGGGGAGGGCCGGCCAAAAACATTCAGTACTTC. Protein product: CASSEARGGGPAKNIQYF. The chain uses TRBV2 and TRBJ2-4, with TRBD2 matching 7 bases. With 0 bases clipped from V and 1 base from J, the junction kept 9 bases outside the gene matches. The germline V gene has CDR1 SNHLY and CDR2 FYNNEI. The CDR3 sequence is 18 residues long.

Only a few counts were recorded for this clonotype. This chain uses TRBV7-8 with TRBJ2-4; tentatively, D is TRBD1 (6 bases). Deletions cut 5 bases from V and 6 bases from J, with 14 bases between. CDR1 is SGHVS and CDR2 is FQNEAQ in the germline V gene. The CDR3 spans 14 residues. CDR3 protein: CASSGGPGSNIQYF. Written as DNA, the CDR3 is TGTGCCAGCAGCGGGGGCCCGGGATCAAACATTCAGTACTTC. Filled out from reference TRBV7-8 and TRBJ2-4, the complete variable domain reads GAGVSQSPRYKVAKRGQDVALRCDPISGHVSLFWYQQALGQGPEFLTYFQNEAQLDKSGLPSDRFFAERPEGSVSTLKIQRTQQEDSAVYLCASSGGPGSNIQYFGAGTRLSVL.

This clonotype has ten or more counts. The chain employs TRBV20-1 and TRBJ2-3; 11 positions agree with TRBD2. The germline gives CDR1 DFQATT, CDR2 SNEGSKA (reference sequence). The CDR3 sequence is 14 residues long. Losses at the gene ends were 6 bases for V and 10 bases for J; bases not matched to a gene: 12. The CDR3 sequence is CSAQGLAARGAQYF. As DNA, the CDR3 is TGCAGTGCCCAGGGACTAGCGGCAAGGGGGGCGCAGTATTTT.

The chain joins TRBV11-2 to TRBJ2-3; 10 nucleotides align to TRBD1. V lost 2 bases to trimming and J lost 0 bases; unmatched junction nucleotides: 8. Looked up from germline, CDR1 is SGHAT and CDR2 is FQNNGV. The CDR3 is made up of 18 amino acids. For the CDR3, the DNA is TGTGCCAGCAGCTTACGTCCAAGGACAGGGGGAAGCACAGATACGCAGTATTTT. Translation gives CASSLRPRTGGSTDTQYF.

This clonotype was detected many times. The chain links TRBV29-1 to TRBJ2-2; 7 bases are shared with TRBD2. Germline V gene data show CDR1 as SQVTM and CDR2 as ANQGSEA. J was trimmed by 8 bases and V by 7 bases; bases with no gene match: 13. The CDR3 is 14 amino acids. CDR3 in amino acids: CSARRASGQGELFF. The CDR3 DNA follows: TGCAGCGCCAGAAGGGCTAGCGGTCAGGGGGAGCTGTTTTTT.